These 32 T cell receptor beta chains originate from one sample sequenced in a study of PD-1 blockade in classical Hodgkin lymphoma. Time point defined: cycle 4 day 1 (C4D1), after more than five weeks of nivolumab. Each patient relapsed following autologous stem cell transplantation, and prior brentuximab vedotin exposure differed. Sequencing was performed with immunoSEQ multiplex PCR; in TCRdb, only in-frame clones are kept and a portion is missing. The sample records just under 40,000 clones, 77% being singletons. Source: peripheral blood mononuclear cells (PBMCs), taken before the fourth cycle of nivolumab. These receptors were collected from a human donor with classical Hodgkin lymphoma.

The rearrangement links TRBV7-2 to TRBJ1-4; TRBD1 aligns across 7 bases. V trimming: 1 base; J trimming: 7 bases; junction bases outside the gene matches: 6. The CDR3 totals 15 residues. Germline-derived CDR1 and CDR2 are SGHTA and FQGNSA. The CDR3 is CASSLGATGLEKLFF. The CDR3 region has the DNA TGTGCCAGCAGCTTAGGAGCGACAGGGCTTGAAAAACTGTTTTTT.

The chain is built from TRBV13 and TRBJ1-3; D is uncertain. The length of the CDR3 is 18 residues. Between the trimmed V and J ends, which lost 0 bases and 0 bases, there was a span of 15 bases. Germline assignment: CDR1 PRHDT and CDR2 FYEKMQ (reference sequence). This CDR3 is CASSLGLWGSVSGNTIYF. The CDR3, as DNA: TGTGCCAGCAGCTTAGGCCTATGGGGTTCAGTCTCTGGAAACACCATATATTTT.

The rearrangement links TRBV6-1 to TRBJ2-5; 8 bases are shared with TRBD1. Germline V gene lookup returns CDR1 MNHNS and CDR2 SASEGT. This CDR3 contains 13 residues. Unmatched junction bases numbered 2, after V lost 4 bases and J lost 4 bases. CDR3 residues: CASSGTGRETQYF. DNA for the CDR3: TGTGCCAGCAGTGGGACAGGGAGAGAGACCCAGTACTTC.

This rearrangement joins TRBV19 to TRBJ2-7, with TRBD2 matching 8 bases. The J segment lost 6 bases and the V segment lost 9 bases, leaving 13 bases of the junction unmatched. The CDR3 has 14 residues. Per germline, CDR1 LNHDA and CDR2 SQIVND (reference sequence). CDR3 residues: CARRTWTSWVEQYF. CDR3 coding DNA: TGTGCCAGAAGGACTTGGACTAGCTGGGTCGAGCAGTACTTC. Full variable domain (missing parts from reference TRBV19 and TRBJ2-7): DGGITQSPKYLFRKEGQNVTLSCEQNLNHDAMYWYRQDPGQGLRLIYYSQIVNDFQKGDIAEGYSVSREKKESFPLTVTSAQKNPTAFYLCARRTWTSWVEQYFGPGTRLTVT.

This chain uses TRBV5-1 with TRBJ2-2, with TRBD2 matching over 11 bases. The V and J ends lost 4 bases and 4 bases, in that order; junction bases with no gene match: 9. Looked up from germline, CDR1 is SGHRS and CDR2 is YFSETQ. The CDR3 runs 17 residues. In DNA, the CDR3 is TGCGCCAGCAGCCCATTAGCGGGGGGGCCGGTCACCGGGGAGCTGTTTTTT. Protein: CASSPLAGGPVTGELFF.

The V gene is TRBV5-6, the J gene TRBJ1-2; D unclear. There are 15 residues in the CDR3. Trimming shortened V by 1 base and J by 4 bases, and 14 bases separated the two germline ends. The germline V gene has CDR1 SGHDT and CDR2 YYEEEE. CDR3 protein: CASSLHINRGYGYTF. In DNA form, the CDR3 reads TGTGCCAGCAGCTTGCATATCAACAGAGGCTATGGCTACACCTTC.

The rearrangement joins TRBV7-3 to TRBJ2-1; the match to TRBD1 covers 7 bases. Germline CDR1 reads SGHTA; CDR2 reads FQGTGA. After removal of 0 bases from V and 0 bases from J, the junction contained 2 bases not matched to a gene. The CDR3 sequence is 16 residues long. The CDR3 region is CASSLTWDSSYNEQFF. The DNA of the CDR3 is TGTGCCAGCAGCTTAACCTGGGACAGCTCCTACAATGAGCAGTTCTTC.

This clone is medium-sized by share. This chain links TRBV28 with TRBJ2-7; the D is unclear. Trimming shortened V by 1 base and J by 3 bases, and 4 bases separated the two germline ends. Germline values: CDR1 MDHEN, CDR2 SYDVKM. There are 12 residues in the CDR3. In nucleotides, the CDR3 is TGTGCCAGCAGTTTATACCTCTACGAGCAGTACTTC. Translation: CASSLYLYEQYF.

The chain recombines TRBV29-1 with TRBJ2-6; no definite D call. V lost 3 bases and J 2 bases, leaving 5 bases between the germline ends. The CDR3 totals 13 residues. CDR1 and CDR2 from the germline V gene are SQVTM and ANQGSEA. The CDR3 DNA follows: TGCAGCGTTGACGGACCTGGGGCCAACGTCCTGACTTTC. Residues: CSVDGPGANVLTF.

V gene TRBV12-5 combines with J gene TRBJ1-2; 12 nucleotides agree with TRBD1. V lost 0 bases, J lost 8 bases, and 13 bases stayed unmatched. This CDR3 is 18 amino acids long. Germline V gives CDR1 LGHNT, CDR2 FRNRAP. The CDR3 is CASGLVTGIGTGGDGYTF. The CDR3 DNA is TGTGCTAGTGGTTTGGTAACGGGGATAGGGACAGGGGGCGACGGCTACACCTTC.

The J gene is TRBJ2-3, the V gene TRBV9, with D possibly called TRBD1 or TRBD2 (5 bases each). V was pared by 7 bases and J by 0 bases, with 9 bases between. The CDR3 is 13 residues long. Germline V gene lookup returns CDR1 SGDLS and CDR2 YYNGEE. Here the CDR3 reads CASGGRSTDTQYF. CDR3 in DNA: TGTGCCAGCGGGGGACGGAGCACAGATACGCAGTATTTT. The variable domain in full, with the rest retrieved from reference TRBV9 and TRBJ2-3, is DSGVTQTPKHLITATGQRVTLRCSPRSGDLSVYWYQQSLDQGLQFLIQYYNGEERAKGNILERFSAQQFPDLHSELNLSSLELGDSALYFCASGGRSTDTQYFGPGTRLTVL.

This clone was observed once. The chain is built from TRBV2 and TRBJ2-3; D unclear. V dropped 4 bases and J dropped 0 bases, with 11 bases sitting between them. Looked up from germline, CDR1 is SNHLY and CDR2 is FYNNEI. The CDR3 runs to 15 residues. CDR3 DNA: TGTGCCAGCAGTGGGCACAGAAGAAGCACAGATACGCAGTATTTT. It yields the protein CASSGHRRSTDTQYF.

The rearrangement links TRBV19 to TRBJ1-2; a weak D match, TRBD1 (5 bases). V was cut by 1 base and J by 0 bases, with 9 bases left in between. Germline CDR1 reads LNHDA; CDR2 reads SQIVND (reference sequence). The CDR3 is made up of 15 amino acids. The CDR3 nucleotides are TGTGCCAGTAGTATAGGAACAGGCTCTAACTATGGCTACACCTTC. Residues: CASSIGTGSNYGYTF.

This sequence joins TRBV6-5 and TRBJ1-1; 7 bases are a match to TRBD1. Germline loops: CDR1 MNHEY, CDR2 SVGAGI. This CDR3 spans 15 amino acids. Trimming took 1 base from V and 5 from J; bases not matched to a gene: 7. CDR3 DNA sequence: TGTGCCAGCAGTTACTGGGGCAGGGGGGAGACTGAAGCTTTCTTT. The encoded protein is CASSYWGRGETEAFF.

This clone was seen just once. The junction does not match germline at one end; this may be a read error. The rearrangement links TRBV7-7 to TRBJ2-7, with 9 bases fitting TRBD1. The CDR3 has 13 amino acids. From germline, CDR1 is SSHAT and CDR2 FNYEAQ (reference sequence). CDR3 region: CASSLRQGGEQYF. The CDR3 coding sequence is TGTGCTAGCAGCTTACGACAGGGGGGCGAGCAGTACTTC.

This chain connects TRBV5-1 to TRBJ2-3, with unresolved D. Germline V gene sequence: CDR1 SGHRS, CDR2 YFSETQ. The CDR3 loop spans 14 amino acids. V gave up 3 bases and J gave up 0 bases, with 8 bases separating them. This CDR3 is CASSWRSSTDTQYF. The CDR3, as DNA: TGCGCCAGCAGCTGGCGATCTAGCACAGATACGCAGTATTTT.

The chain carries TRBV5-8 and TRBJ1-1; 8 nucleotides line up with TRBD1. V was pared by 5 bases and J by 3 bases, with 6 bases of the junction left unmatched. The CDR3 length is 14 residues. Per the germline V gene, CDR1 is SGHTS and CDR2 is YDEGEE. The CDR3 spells CASRIDRGHTEAFF. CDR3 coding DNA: TGTGCCAGCAGAATCGACAGGGGACACACTGAAGCTTTCTTT.

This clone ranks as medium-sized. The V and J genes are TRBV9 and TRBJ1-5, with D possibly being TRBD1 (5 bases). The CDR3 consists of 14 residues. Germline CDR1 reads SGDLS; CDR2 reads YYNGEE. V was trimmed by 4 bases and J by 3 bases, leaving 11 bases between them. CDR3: CASSRGGDNQPQHF. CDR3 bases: TGTGCCAGCAGCAGAGGAGGGGACAATCAGCCCCAGCATTTT.

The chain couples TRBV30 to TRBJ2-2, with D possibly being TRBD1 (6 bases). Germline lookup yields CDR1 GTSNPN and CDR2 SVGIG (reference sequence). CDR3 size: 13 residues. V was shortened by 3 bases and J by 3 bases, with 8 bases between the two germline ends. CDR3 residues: CAWSGTHTGELFF. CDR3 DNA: TGTGCCTGGAGCGGGACACACACCGGGGAGCTGTTTTTT.

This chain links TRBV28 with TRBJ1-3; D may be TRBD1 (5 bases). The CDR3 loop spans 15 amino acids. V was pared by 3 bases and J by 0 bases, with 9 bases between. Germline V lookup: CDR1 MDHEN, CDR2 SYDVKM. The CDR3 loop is CASSFDGASGNTIYF. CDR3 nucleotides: TGTGCCAGCAGTTTTGACGGGGCCTCTGGAAACACCATATATTTT.

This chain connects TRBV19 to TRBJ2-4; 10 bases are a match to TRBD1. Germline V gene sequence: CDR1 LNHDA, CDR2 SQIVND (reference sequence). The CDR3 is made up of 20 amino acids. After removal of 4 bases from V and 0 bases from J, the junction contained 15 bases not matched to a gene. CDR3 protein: CASSTLPGDRGLLAKNIQYF. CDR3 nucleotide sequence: TGTGCCAGTAGTACGCTACCCGGGGACAGGGGCCTACTAGCCAAAAACATTCAGTACTTC.

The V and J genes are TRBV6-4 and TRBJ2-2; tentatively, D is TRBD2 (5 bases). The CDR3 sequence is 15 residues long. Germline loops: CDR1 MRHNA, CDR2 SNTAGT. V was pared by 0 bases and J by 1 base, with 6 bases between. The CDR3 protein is CASSDSRENTGELFF. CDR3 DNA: TGTGCCAGCAGTGACTCGAGGGAGAACACCGGGGAGCTGTTTTTT.

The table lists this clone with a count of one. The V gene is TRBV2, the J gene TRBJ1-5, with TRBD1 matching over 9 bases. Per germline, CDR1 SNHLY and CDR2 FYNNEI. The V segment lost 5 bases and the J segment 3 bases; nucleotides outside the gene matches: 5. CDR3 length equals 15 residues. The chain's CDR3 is CASSSGQGPNQPQHF. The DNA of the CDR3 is TGTGCCAGCAGTTCCGGACAGGGGCCCAATCAGCCCCAGCATTTT.

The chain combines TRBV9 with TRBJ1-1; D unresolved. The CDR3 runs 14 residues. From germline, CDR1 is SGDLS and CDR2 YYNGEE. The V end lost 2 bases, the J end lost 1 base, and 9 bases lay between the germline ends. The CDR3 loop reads CASSVGSWNTEAFF. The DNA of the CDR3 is TGTGCCAGCAGCGTGGGCAGTTGGAACACTGAAGCTTTCTTT. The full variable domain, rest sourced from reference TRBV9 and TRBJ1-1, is DSGVTQTPKHLITATGQRVTLRCSPRSGDLSVYWYQQSLDQGLQFLIQYYNGEERAKGNILERFSAQQFPDLHSELNLSSLELGDSALYFCASSVGSWNTEAFFGQGTRLTVV.

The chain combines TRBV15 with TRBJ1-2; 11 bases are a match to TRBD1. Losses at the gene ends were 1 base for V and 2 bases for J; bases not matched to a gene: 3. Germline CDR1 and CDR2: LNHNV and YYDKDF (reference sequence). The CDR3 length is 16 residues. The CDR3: CATSRGGQGVNYGYTF. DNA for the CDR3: TGTGCCACCAGCAGAGGGGGACAGGGGGTAAACTATGGCTACACCTTC.

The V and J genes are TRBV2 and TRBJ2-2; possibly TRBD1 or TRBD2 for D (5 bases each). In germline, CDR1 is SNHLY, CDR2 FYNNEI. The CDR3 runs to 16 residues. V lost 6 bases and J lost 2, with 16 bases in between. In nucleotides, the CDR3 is TGTGCCAGCAGAATAAACCGGGACCGCAACACCGGGGAGCTGTTTTTT. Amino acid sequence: CASRINRDRNTGELFF.

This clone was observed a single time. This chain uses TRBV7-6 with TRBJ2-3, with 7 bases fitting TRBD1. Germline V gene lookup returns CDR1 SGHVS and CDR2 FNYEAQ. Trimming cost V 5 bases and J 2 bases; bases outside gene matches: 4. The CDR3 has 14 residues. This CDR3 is CASSRTGVTDTQYF. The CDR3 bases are TGTGCCAGCAGCCGGACAGGCGTCACAGATACGCAGTATTTT.

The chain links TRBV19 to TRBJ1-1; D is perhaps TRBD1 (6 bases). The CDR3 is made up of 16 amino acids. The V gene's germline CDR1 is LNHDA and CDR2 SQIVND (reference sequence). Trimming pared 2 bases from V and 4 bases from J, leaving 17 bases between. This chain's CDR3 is CASSISWQGSRTEAFF. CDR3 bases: TGTGCCAGTAGTATAAGCTGGCAGGGGAGTCGCACTGAAGCTTTCTTT.

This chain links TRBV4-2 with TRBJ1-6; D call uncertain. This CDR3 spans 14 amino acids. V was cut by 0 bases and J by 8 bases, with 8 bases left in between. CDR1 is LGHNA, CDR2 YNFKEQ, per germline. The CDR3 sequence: CASSQEDRDSPLHF. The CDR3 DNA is TGTGCCAGCAGCCAAGAGGACCGAGATTCACCCCTCCACTTT.

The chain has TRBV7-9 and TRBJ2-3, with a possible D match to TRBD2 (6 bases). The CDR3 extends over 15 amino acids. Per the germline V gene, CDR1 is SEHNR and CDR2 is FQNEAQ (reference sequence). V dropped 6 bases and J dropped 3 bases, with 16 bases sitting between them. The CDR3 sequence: CASRPRLGHTDTQYF. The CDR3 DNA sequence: TGTGCCAGCAGGCCTCGACTAGGCCATACAGATACGCAGTATTTT.

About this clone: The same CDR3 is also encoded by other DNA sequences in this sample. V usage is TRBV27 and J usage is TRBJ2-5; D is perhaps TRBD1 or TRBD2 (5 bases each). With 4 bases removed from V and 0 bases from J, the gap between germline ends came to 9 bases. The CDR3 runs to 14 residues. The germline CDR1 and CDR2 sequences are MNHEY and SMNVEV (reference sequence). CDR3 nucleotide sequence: TGTGCCAGCAGTTGGGGACGTTACCAAGAGACCCAGTACTTC. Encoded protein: CASSWGRYQETQYF.

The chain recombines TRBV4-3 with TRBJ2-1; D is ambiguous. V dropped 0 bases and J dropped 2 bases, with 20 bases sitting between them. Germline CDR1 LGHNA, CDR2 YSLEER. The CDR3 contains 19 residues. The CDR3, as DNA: TGCGCCAGCAGCCAAGAAGCTTTTTTTCAAGCGTGGCCCTACAATGAGCAGTTCTTC. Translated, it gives CASSQEAFFQAWPYNEQFF.